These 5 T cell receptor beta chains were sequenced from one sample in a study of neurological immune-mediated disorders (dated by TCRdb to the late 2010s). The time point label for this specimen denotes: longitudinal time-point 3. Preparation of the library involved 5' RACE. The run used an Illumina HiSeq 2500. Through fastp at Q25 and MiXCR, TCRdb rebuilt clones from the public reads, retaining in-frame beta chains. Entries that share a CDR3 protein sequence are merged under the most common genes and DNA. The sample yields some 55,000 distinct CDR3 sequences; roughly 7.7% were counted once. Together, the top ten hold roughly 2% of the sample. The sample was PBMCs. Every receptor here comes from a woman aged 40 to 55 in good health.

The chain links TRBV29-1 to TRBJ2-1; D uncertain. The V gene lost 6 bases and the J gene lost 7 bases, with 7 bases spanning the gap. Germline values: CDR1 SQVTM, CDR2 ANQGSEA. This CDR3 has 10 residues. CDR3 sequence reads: CSVVRNEQFF. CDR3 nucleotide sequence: TGCAGCGTAGTGAGGAATGAGCAGTTCTTC.

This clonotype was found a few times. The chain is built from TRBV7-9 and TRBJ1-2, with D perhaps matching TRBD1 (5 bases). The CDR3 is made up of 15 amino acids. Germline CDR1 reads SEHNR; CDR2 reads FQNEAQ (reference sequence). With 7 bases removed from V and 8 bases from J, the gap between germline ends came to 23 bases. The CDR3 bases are TGTGCCAGCACCCCTAAGGGGAGGGGAGTGCGCGGCTACACCTTC. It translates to CASTPKGRGVRGYTF.

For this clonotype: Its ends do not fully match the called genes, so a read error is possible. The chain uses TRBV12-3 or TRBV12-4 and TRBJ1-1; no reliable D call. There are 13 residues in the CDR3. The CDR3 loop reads CASSLLVDTEAFF. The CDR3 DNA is TGTGCTAGCAGTTTATTAGTGGACACTGAAGCTTTCTTT.

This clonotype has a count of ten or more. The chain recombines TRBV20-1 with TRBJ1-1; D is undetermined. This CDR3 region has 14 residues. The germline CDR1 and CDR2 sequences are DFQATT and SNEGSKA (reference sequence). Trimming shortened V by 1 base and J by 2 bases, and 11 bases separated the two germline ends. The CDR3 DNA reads TGCAGTGCTAGAGTCGGTTCAGTTAACACTGAAGCTTTCTTT. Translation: CSARVGSVNTEAFF.

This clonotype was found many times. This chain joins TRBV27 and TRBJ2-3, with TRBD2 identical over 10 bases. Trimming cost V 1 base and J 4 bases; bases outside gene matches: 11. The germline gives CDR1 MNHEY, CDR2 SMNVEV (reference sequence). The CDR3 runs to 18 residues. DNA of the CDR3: TGTGCCAGCAGTTTATACCAACGAGCGGGGGGGCTCTCAGATACGCAGTATTTT. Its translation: CASSLYQRAGGLSDTQYF.